This T cell receptor (beta chain) emerged from a study of blood T cell repertoires in COVID-19. Sequencing used immunoSEQ multiplex PCR; TCRdb keeps in-frame clones, though not all of them. Among some 130,000 clones, around 84% were seen once, and the ten largest hold approximately 17%. This clone has a handful of counts. The V gene lost 7 bases and the J gene lost 9 bases, with 12 bases spanning the gap. The CDR3 runs to 11 residues. Per germline, CDR1 SNHLY and CDR2 FYNNEI. The sequencing input was peripheral blood. The chain couples TRBV2 to TRBJ1-1, with D hard to call. The receptor's source is a woman aged 80 or older with acute or convalescent COVID-19. The CDR3 protein is CASTVAGKAFF. CDR3 DNA sequence: TGTGCCAGCACCGTGGCAGGAAAAGCTTTCTTT.